A selection of T cell receptor beta chains follows, all from one sample in a study of blood T cells in healthy people across ages. MiXCR, applied by TCRdb to the 5' RACE reads, yields one record per CDR3 protein. The repertoire includes roughly 800,000 distinct CDR3 sequences, roughly 64% of them detected once, and about 20% sits in the top ten. The sample consisted of blood. These receptors were collected from a man aged 25-45 years in good health. The CDR3 runs from the conserved cysteine through the conserved F or W. D genes are given only for firm matches. Clone size is not always given. Where it is, it says once, few, many or a class for expanded clones.

D gene | J gene | V gene | clone size | CDR3 protein | CDR3 DNA
TRBD2 | TRBJ2-1 | TRBV7-2 | - | CASSFDLAGNNEQFF | TGTGCCAGCAGCTTCGACCTAGCGGGGAACAATGAGCAGTTCTTC
- | TRBJ2-1 | TRBV29-1 | - | CSVARSPNNEQFF | TGCAGCGTTGCCAGGTCCCCCAACAATGAGCAGTTCTTC
- | TRBJ2-5 | TRBV29-1 | - | CSGDTHQETQYF | TGCAGCGGCGACACCCACCAAGAGACCCAGTACTTC
TRBD1 | TRBJ2-7 | TRBV7-9 | - | CASSFTGVREQYF | TGTGCCAGCAGCTTCACAGGGGTCCGCGAGCAGTACTTC
TRBD1 | TRBJ1-1 | TRBV15 | - | CATSKRQGNTEAFF | TGTGCCACCAGCAAGCGACAGGGGAACACTGAAGCTTTCTTT
TRBD2 | TRBJ2-3 | TRBV20-1 | - | CSAKLAVLLADTQYF | TGCAGTGCTAAACTAGCGGTCCTCTTGGCAGATACGCAGTATTTT
TRBD2 | TRBJ2-7 | TRBV20-1 | many | CSARQGLAGYEQYF | TGCAGTGCTAGACAGGGACTAGCGGGCTACGAGCAGTACTTC
- | TRBJ2-5 | TRBV6-5 | - | CASGPSLETQYF | TGTGCCAGCGGACCCTCACTTGAGACCCAGTACTTC
TRBD2 | TRBJ2-7 | TRBV6-2/TRBV6-3 | few | CASSYSPLAGGDYEQYF | TGTGCCAGCAGTTACTCGCCCCTAGCGGGAGGGGACTACGAGCAGTACTTC
- | TRBJ2-7 | TRBV28 | - | CASSFPFWERHEQYF | TGTGCCAGCAGTTTTCCCTTTTGGGAGCGGCACGAGCAGTACTTC
- | TRBJ2-7 | TRBV20-1 | - | CSARAPVGSYEQYF | TGCAGTGCTAGGGCCCCGGTCGGCTCCTACGAGCAGTACTTC
- | TRBJ2-3 | TRBV12-3/TRBV12-4 | - | CASRGTVRADTQYF | TGTGCCAGCAGAGGGACGGTGAGAGCAGATACGCAGTATTTT
TRBD2 | TRBJ2-5 | TRBV12-3/TRBV12-4 | few | CASSIGLDRETQYF | TGTGCCAGCAGCATCGGACTAGACCGGGAGACCCAGTACTTC
TRBD2 | TRBJ2-3 | TRBV7-2 | once | CASSRPAGDWSDTQYF | TGTGCCAGCAGCCGCCCCGCGGGGGACTGGTCGGATACGCAGTATTTT
TRBD2 | TRBJ2-1 | TRBV12-3/TRBV12-4 | - | CASTWTSTYNEQFF | TGTGCCAGCACCTGGACTAGCACGTACAATGAGCAGTTCTTC
TRBD1 | TRBJ1-6 | TRBV10-1 | - | CATRTYRAIRDRDSPLHF | TGCGCCACCCGTACATATCGCGCCATCCGGGACAGGGATTCACCCCTCCACTTT
TRBD1 | TRBJ2-7 | TRBV4-1 | - | CASSQAIQGAVYEQYF | TGCGCCAGCAGCCAAGCAATACAGGGGGCGGTTTACGAGCAGTACTTC
- | TRBJ1-4 | TRBV4-2 | - | CASTWGTTGGHEKLFF | TGTGCCAGCACATGGGGTACTACCGGGGGACATGAAAAACTGTTTTTT
TRBD2 | TRBJ2-1 | TRBV7-2 | - | CASSLVAGGPDEQFF | TGTGCCAGCAGCTTAGTAGCGGGGGGGCCGGATGAGCAGTTCTTC
- | TRBJ2-1 | TRBV10-3 | - | CAINGELQYEQFF | TGTGCCATCAACGGGGAGCTACAGTATGAGCAGTTCTTC
TRBD1 | TRBJ2-7 | TRBV20-1 | - | CSAGGQESYEQYF | TGCAGTGCAGGGGGACAGGAGTCCTACGAGCAGTACTTC
- | TRBJ1-2 | TRBV25-1 | - | CASSDPVGGREHTF | TGTGCCAGCAGTGATCCCGTCGGGGGCAGGGAACACACCTTC
TRBD1 | TRBJ2-7 | TRBV20-1 | - | CSALDRVLGYEQYF | TGCAGTGCCTTGGACAGGGTCTTGGGCTACGAGCAGTACTTC
TRBD1 | TRBJ2-7 | TRBV20-1 | once | CSALGTGAYEQYF | TGCAGTGCCCTCGGGACAGGGGCCTACGAGCAGTACTTC
TRBD1 | TRBJ2-7 | TRBV4-3 | - | CASSLGQGGEQYF | TGTGCCAGCAGCTTGGGACAGGGGGGCGAGCAGTACTTC
- | TRBJ2-1 | TRBV3-1 | - | CASSPRQAQQFF | TGTGCCAGCAGCCCACGTCAGGCCCAACAGTTCTTC
- | TRBJ1-2 | TRBV6-1 | - | CASSATDSYYGYTF | TGTGCCAGCAGTGCGACCGACAGTTACTATGGCTACACCTTC
- | TRBJ1-1 | TRBV20-1 | - | CSASKGGFMNTEAFF | TGCAGTGCTAGTAAGGGCGGGTTCATGAACACTGAAGCTTTCTTT
- | TRBJ2-1 | TRBV7-2 | few | CASSLPYTTSYNEQFF | TGTGCCAGCAGCTTACCGTATACCACCTCCTACAATGAGCAGTTCTTC
- | TRBJ2-7 | TRBV11-2 | - | CASSSTVGGTRGPLYEQYF | TGTGCCAGCAGCTCCACCGTTGGGGGGACCAGAGGCCCACTCTACGAGCAGTACTTC
TRBD1 | TRBJ2-5 | TRBV11-1 | many | CASSWQGARETQYF | TGTGCCAGCAGCTGGCAGGGGGCGAGAGAGACCCAGTACTTC
- | TRBJ1-2 | TRBV4-1 | - | CASSQPGSHFYGYTF | TGCGCCAGCAGCCAACCCGGGTCTCACTTCTATGGCTACACCTTC
TRBD2 | TRBJ2-3 | TRBV13 | few | CASSLESFGRADTQYF | TGTGCCAGCAGCTTAGAATCTTTCGGGAGGGCGGATACGCAGTATTTT
TRBD2 | TRBJ2-1 | TRBV12-3/TRBV12-4 | - | CASSLYSGTSDEQFF | TGTGCCAGCAGTTTATATTCAGGGACTAGCGATGAGCAGTTCTTC
- | TRBJ2-7 | TRBV30 | - | CAWNPGYEQYF | TGTGCCTGGAACCCTGGATACGAGCAGTACTTC
TRBD1 | TRBJ1-1 | TRBV11-3 | once | CASSVEGQENTEAFF | TGTGCCAGCAGCGTAGAGGGACAGGAGAACACTGAAGCTTTCTTT
TRBD2 | TRBJ2-5 | TRBV4-2 | few | CASSQALLAGSETQYF | TGTGCCAGCAGCCAAGCACTATTAGCGGGATCGGAGACCCAGTACTTC
- | TRBJ1-2 | TRBV3-1 | - | CASSPDLSNYGYTF | TGTGCCAGCAGCCCCGACTTGTCCAACTATGGCTACACCTTC
- | TRBJ1-1 | TRBV6-2/TRBV6-3 | - | CASRRPQMNTEAFF | TGTGCCAGCAGGAGGCCACAGATGAACACTGAAGCTTTCTTT
- | TRBJ2-2 | TRBV24-1 | - | CATARGQNTGELFF | TGTGCCACCGCTCGGGGGCAGAACACCGGGGAGCTGTTTTTT
- | TRBJ2-7 | TRBV7-2 | - | CASSALNSYEQYF | TGTGCCAGCAGCGCCCTGAATAGCTACGAGCAGTACTTC
- | TRBJ1-2 | TRBV12-5 | - | CASAPDPNYGYTF | TGTGCTAGTGCGCCGGACCCTAACTATGGCTACACCTTC
- | TRBJ2-5 | TRBV20-1 | - | CSARPWGFQETQYF | TGCAGTGCTAGACCCTGGGGCTTCCAAGAGACCCAGTACTTC
TRBD2 | TRBJ2-1 | TRBV20-1 | - | CSARTGTSGRNEQFF | TGCAGTGCTCGAACCGGGACTAGCGGGAGGAATGAGCAGTTCTTC
- | TRBJ2-7 | TRBV7-9 | - | CASSPEHDYEQYF | TGTGCCAGCAGCCCGGAACACGACTACGAGCAGTACTTC
- | TRBJ2-4 | TRBV5-1 | - | CASRLAIGGSNIQYF | TGCGCCAGCAGATTGGCGATCGGCGGATCAAACATTCAGTACTTC
TRBD2 | TRBJ2-3 | TRBV20-1 | - | CSANRLAGGSDTQYF | TGCAGTGCGAACCGACTAGCGGGGGGTTCAGATACGCAGTATTTT
TRBD2 | TRBJ2-7 | TRBV28 | - | CASSGSGRHNEQYF | TGTGCCAGCAGCGGTAGCGGGCGGCACAATGAGCAGTACTTC
- | TRBJ2-4 | TRBV12-3/TRBV12-4 | few | CASTQVGAKNIQYF | TGTGCCAGCACCCAGGTTGGAGCCAAAAACATTCAGTACTTC
TRBD1 | TRBJ2-7 | TRBV5-1 | - | CASSLAGDSRFSYEQYF | TGCGCCAGCAGCTTGGCCGGGGACAGCCGATTCTCCTACGAGCAGTACTTC
TRBD1 | TRBJ1-2 | TRBV29-1 | few | CSVEPRTGGAGYGYTF | TGCAGCGTTGAACCGAGAACAGGGGGCGCGGGCTATGGCTACACCTTC